This TCR beta chain was sequenced for a study of CD8 T cells in ankylosing spondylitis. Turning to this clonotype: The antigen is not known.

Germline V CDR1 and CDR2: KGHSH, LQKENI. The V end was cut by 1 base, the J end by 6 bases, with 7 bases between. The CDR3 totals 12 residues. Findings and limits, study-wide: With a CD8+ phenotype, disease-linked clones were relatively rare in peripheral blood. Disease-linked clones reportedly showed significant enrichment in matched ankylosing spondylitis synovial fluid. It appeared that ankylosing spondylitis blood was characterized by a TCR beta motif of several highly homologous variants. Both synovial fluid and blood in reactive arthritis had previously been reported to carry some motif variants.

TCRdb passed the 5' RACE reads through MiXCR, listing each CDR3 protein once. The table lists hundreds of thousands of distinct CDR3 sequences, around 11% of them singletons. The sample consisted of blood, either unsorted or a sorted T cell fraction (not recorded which). V and J are TRBV18 and TRBJ2-7; D is unclear. This receptor was obtained from a male donor with ankylosing spondylitis. CDR3 nucleotide sequence: TGTGCCAGCTCACCACAGGATCGCGAGCAGTACTTC. It yields the protein CASSPQDREQYF.